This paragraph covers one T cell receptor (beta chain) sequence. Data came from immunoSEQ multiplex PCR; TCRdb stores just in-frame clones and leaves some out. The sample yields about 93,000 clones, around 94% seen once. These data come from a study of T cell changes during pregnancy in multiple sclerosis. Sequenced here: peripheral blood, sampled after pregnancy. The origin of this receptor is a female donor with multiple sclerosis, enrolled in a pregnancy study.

Here the CDR3 reads CASSQEGAWGYTF. DNA for the CDR3: TGCGCCAGCAGCCAAGAGGGGGCATGGGGCTACACCTTC. The rearrangement joins TRBV4-3 to TRBJ1-2, with D perhaps matching TRBD1 (6 bases). The V and J ends lost 0 bases and 8 bases respectively, with 10 bases between them. CDR3 length: 13 amino acids. Germline V gives CDR1 LGHNA, CDR2 YSLEER.